The TCR beta chain described here comes from a study of regulatory T cells in long-lasting Graves disease. Ten or more counts support this clonotype. Library construction for TCR beta used iRepertoire HTBI primers and Arm-PCR of CDR3 regions. Authors' data handling: From all samples, identification returned over 11 TRBJ and about 63 TRBV segments. TCRdb processed the multiplex PCR reads anew with MiXCR; each CDR3 protein has one entry. Clone size and V and J calls follow TCRdb, not the original study. The sample yields 250,000 or so distinct CDR3 sequences, about 20% seen once. Sample time point: newly diagnosed GD, antithyroid drugs for less than 3 months. Generation of the TCR library employed RNA extracted from PBMCs. CDR1 and CDR2 from the germline V gene are DFQATT and SNEGSKA (reference sequence). This CDR3 comprises 13 residues. The V gene lost 3 bases and the J gene lost 8 bases, with 16 bases spanning the gap.

The same sample was also used in a study of T cells in Graves' hyperthyroidism and ophthalmopathy.

The sequence derives from a woman aged 25 to 39 with Graves disease. Here the sequenced sample was peripheral blood mononuclear cells (PBMCs), taken at new diagnosis, from a patient treated with antithyroid drugs. V gene TRBV20-1 combines with J gene TRBJ1-2, with D unresolved. The CDR3 loop is CSASDSSDRGYTF. DNA of the CDR3: TGCAGTGCTAGTGACTCTTCGGATAGGGGCTACACCTTC.